This T cell receptor (beta chain) was identified in a study of OX40 agonist ivuxolimab in advanced cancers. About the research overall: Hepatocellular carcinoma, melanoma, renal cell or head and neck cancer occurred in dose-escalation patients. Prior anti-PD-1, anti-PD-L1 or anti-CTLA-4 therapy did not bar entry, and around 39% had some.

Sampling of blood occurred at baseline, cycle 4 day 1, and cycle 7 day 1. V gave up 1 base and J gave up 9 bases, with 13 bases separating them. Germline V gene data show CDR1 as SEHNR and CDR2 as FQNEAQ (reference sequence). The CDR3 consists of 14 residues. Of note for this clone: Antigen specificity is unknown.

Whole-study results and caveats: Averaged across samples, CD8+ T cells carried more expanded clones than CD4+ did.

Repertoires were generated with immunoSEQ multiplex PCR, while TCRdb's copy carries only in-frame clones and drops some. The sample lists over 55,000 clones, around 94% occurring once. The source of this sequence is an adult with an advanced solid tumor such as melanoma, head and neck, liver or kidney cancer. The rearrangement uses TRBV7-9 and TRBJ1-5, with D maybe TRBD1 (5 bases). Sample: CD4+ or CD8+ T cells sorted from blood, taken in a trial of the OX40 agonist ivuxolimab. CDR3 nucleotides: TGTGCCAGCAGCTTAGAACGGGACCGGGGGCCCCAGCATTTT. Translation: CASSLERDRGPQHF.